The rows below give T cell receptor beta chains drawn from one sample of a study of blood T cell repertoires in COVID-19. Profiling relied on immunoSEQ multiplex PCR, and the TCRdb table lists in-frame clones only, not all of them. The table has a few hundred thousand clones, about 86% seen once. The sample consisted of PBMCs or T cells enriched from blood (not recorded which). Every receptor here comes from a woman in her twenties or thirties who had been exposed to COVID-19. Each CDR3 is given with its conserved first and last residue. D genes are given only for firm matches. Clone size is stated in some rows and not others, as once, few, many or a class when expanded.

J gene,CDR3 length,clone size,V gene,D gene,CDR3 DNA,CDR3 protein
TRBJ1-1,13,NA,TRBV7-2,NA,TGTGCCAGCAGCTTTTTCACAAGCACTGAAGCTTTCTTT,CASSFFTSTEAFF
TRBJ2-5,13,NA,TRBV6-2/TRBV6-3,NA,TGTGCCAGCAGTTCGCAACAGCAAGAGACCCAGTACTTC,CASSSQQQETQYF
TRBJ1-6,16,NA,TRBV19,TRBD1,TGTGCCAGTAGTACCACCCCGGGACAGAATAATTCACCCCTCCACTTT,CASSTTPGQNNSPLHF
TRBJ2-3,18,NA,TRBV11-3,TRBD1,TGTGCCAGCAGCTTAGCCCTCACCGGGACAGGGACCGCAGATACGCAGTATTTT,CASSLALTGTGTADTQYF
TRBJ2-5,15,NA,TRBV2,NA,TGTGCCAGCAATAAACAGGGGAGGTACCAAGAGACCCAGTACTTC,CASNKQGRYQETQYF
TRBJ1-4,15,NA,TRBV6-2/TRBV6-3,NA,TGTGCCAGCAGTGCTTCTGCAGCAACTAATGAAAAACTGTTTTTT,CASSASAATNEKLFF
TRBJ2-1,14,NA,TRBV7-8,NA,TGTGCCAGCAGCTCGAGCGGGCGGTACAATGAGCAGTTCTTC,CASSSSGRYNEQFF
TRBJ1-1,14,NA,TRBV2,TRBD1,TGTGCCAGCAGCGACCCGGGACAGGGACCTGAAGCTTTCTTT,CASSDPGQGPEAFF
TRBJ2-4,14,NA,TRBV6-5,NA,TGTGCCAGCAGTTATCTGGGCAGGGGAAACATTCAGTACTTC,CASSYLGRGNIQYF
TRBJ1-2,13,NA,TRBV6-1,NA,TGTGCCAGCAGTGACCGGGACACTTATGGCTACACCTTC,CASSDRDTYGYTF
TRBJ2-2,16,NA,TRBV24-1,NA,TGTGCCACCAGTGATTTGTGGACTGAAAACACCGGGGAGCTGTTTTTT,CATSDLWTENTGELFF
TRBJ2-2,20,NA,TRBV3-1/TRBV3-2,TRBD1,TGTGCCAGCAGCCAAGGTCTACGCCGACAGGGTAGTAGAAACACCGGGGAGCTGTTTTTT,CASSQGLRRQGSRNTGELFF
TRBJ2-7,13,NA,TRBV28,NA,TGTGCCAGCAGTTTCTGGAGTATCTACGAGCAGTACTTC,CASSFWSIYEQYF
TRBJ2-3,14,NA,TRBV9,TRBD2,TGTGCCAGCAGCGTGCGGGGGGTCACAGATACGCAGTATTTT,CASSVRGVTDTQYF
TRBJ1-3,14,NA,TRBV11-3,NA,TGTGCCAGCAAACCCCCGGGGTCGGGAAACACCATATATTTT,CASKPPGSGNTIYF
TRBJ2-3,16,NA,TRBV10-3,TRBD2,TGTGCCATCAGTCCGATGACTAGCGGGTCCACAGATACGCAGTATTTT,CAISPMTSGSTDTQYF
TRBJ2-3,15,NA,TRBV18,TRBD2,TGTGCCAGCTCACCAACGCTAGCGGGCACAGATACGCAGTATTTT,CASSPTLAGTDTQYF
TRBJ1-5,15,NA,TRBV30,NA,TGTGCCTGGAGTGTGGGTCAGGGCGGGGGTCAGCCCCAGCATTTT,CAWSVGQGGGQPQHF
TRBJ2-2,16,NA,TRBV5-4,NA,TGTGCCAGCAGCGAACAGGGAATTCGACCCACCGGGGAGCTGTTTTTT,CASSEQGIRPTGELFF
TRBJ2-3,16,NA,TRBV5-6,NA,TGTGCCAGCAGCTTGGTCAGCGGGTCAGACACAGATACGCAGTATTTT,CASSLVSGSDTDTQYF
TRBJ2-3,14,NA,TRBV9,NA,TGTGCCAGCAGCCCGGGAAGGGACACAGATACGCAGTATTTT,CASSPGRDTDTQYF
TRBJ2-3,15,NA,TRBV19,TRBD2,TGTGCCAGCACACTAGCGGGGGGACTCACAGATACGCAGTATTTT,CASTLAGGLTDTQYF
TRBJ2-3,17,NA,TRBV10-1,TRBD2,TGCGCCAGCAGTGAGCCAGGGAGGGGTTCTGGCACAGATACGCAGTATTTT,CASSEPGRGSGTDTQYF
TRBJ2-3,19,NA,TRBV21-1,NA,TGTGCCAGCAGCAAAGCAGGGACAGGGACAATCCACACCACAGATACGCAGTATTTT,CASSKAGTGTIHTTDTQYF
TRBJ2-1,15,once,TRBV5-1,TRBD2,TGCGCCAGCGACTTTAGCGGGGGGGTCTACAATGAGCAGTTCTTC,CASDFSGGVYNEQFF
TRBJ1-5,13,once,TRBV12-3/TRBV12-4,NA,TGTGCCAGCAGTTTGAGGGTCGAACAGCCCCAGCATTTT,CASSLRVEQPQHF
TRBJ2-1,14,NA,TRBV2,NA,TGTGCCAGCAACCGGGGGGCGGGCTACAATGAGCAGTTCTTC,CASNRGAGYNEQFF
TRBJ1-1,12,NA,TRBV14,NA,TGTGCCAGCAGCCAGGCCGCCTCCGAAGCTTTCTTT,CASSQAASEAFF
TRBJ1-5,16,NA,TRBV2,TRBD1,TGTGCCAGCAGTGATACTACGGGACAGTGGAATCAGCCCCAGCATTTT,CASSDTTGQWNQPQHF
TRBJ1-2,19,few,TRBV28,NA,TGTGCCAGCAGTCCCCTGGTTTTACATCAGGGGACCCTTAACTATGGCTACACCTTC,CASSPLVLHQGTLNYGYTF
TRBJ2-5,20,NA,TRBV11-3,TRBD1,TGTGCCAGCAGCCCACGTACAGACGTTACCGGGACAGCTCGACAAGAGACCCAGTACTTC,CASSPRTDVTGTARQETQYF